These T cell receptor beta chains were read from a single sample in a study of CD8 T cells in Susac syndrome. Using its own MiXCR run on the immunoSEQ multiplex PCR reads, TCRdb lists one record per CDR3 protein. Counted here are approximately 100,000 distinct CDR3 sequences, around 95% occurring once; the ten biggest clones make up 0.096%. Sequenced sample: CD4+ T cells from PBMCs. The receptors here all came from a human donor in good health. The CDR3 runs from the conserved cysteine through the conserved F or W. A D gene is named only where the DNA matches it firmly. Only part of the rows carry a size: once, few, many, or a class if the clone is expanded.

.	TRBV14	TRBJ2-7	.	TGTGCCAGCAGCCCAGGACCTGTGGCAGGGTACGAGCAGTACTTC	CASSPGPVAGYEQYF
.	TRBV20-1	TRBJ2-7	TRBD1	TGCAGTGCTAGAGATGTCCCCGGGACAGGGTCCTACGAGCAGTACTTC	CSARDVPGTGSYEQYF
.	TRBV6-5	TRBJ2-2	TRBD2	TGCGCCAGCGGACGGGGGGGTGCCGGGGAGCTGTTTTTT	CASGRGGAGELFF
.	TRBV7-2	TRBJ2-7	TRBD1	TGTGCCAGCAGCGTACAGGGGGCGTCCTACGAGCAGTACTTC	CASSVQGASYEQYF
.	TRBV29-1	TRBJ2-7	.	TGCAGCGTCGGACGGAACTCCTACGAGCAGTACTTC	CSVGRNSYEQYF
.	TRBV9	TRBJ2-5	.	TGTGCCAGCAGCGTAGGGCCCTCGGGGGTGCGGGAGACCCAGTACTTC	CASSVGPSGVRETQYF
.	TRBV6-2/TRBV6-3	TRBJ2-7	.	TGTGCCAGCAGTTACTCGAGGGCCTACTACGAGCAGTACTTC	CASSYSRAYYEQYF
.	TRBV18	TRBJ1-5	.	TGTGCCAGCTCACCACAGGGAACCGGATATAGCAATCAGCCCCAGCATTTT	CASSPQGTGYSNQPQHF
.	TRBV24-1	TRBJ2-2	.	TGTGCCACCAGTGATGAACCCCCTGGGACCGGGGAGCTGTTTTTT	CATSDEPPGTGELFF
.	TRBV6-1	TRBJ2-5	.	TGTGCCAGCAGTGAGCACAGGATACAAGAGACCCAGTACTTC	CASSEHRIQETQYF
.	TRBV6-2/TRBV6-3	TRBJ2-5	.	TGTGCCAGCAAGAAATCAGGGGTGGAGACCCAGTACTTC	CASKKSGVETQYF
.	TRBV4-1	TRBJ1-4	.	TGCGCCAGCAGCCAACCTACAGTTAATGAAAAACTGTTTTTT	CASSQPTVNEKLFF
once	TRBV18	TRBJ2-5	.	TGTGCCAGCTCTCTATCCGGGCAAGGGGCAGGAGGAGAGACCCAGTACTTC	CASSLSGQGAGGETQYF
.	TRBV5-6	TRBJ2-3	TRBD2	TGTGCCAGCAGCTTGGTACTAGCGGGGGGGCCAGAAAGTCCAGATACGCAGTATTTT	CASSLVLAGGPESPDTQYF
.	TRBV3-1	TRBJ2-3	TRBD2	TGTGCCAGCAGATATAGCGGGTCTAGCACAGATACGCAGTATTTT	CASRYSGSSTDTQYF
.	TRBV29-1	TRBJ1-1	TRBD1	TGCAGCGCTACCCGACAGGGGAACACTGAAGCTTTCTTT	CSATRQGNTEAFF
.	TRBV29-1	TRBJ2-1	.	TGCAGCGTTGATCGAAGACAGGCACACAATGAGCAGTTCTTC	CSVDRRQAHNEQFF
.	TRBV2	TRBJ2-5	TRBD1	TGTGCCAGCAGGTTTACAGGGGTGGATCAAGAGACCCAGTACTTC	CASRFTGVDQETQYF
.	TRBV19	TRBJ1-6	TRBD1	TGTGCCAGAGAGGGACAGGGCGAACCCCTCCACTTT	CAREGQGEPLHF
.	TRBV28	TRBJ2-1	TRBD2	TGTGCCAGCAGTTTGGCTAGCGGGGGGGTGTTCTTC	CASSLASGGVFF
.	TRBV7-9	TRBJ2-5	.	TGTGCCAGCAGCTTAGGAGGGACTTTCAAAGAGACCCAGTACTTC	CASSLGGTFKETQYF
.	TRBV18	TRBJ1-5	.	TGTGCCAGCTCACCACAAGTGGGGGAGCCCCAGCATTTT	CASSPQVGEPQHF
.	TRBV30	TRBJ1-5	.	TGTGCCTGGAGTGTATGGGGCGGTAATCAGCCCCAGCATTTT	CAWSVWGGNQPQHF
.	TRBV20-1	TRBJ1-1	.	TGCAGTGCTAGGGAAGGAAACACTGAAGCTTTCTTT	CSAREGNTEAFF
.	TRBV4-3	TRBJ2-1	TRBD1	TGCGCCAGCAGCCGGGGACAGGGGGTAACGAATGAGCAGTTCTTC	CASSRGQGVTNEQFF
.	TRBV29-1	TRBJ2-3	.	TGCAGCGTTGAAACAGGAAGGGCAGATACGCAGTATTTT	CSVETGRADTQYF
.	TRBV28	TRBJ2-7	TRBD2	TGTGCCAGCAGTCCCCGGACTAGGATGGTCTACGAGCAGTACTTC	CASSPRTRMVYEQYF
once	TRBV15	TRBJ2-7	.	TGTGCCACCAGCAGAGGGGGGTCAGGACCCTACGAGCAGTACTTC	CATSRGGSGPYEQYF